The 24 T cell receptor beta chains reported below all come from one sample, sequenced in a study of graft-versus-host responses after intestinal transplantation. Their target antigens are unknown. The method was immunoSEQ multiplex PCR; TCRdb's version includes in-frame clones alone and lacks a portion of them. The table records under 25,000 clones, 82% of them present only once. Here the sequenced sample was unstimulated CD8+ T cells sorted from spleen or lymph node cells, taken before transplant. These receptors were obtained from a human donor who was the organ donor for an intestinal transplant.

The V and J genes are TRBV5-6 and TRBJ2-3; 7 positions match TRBD2. Germline trimming cut 1 base from V and 6 bases from J; bases unmatched to any gene: 11. Germline CDR1 reads SGHDT; CDR2 reads YYEEEE. This CDR3 spans 16 amino acids. The CDR3 is CASSLLISGGSDTQYF. In nucleotides, the CDR3 is TGTGCCAGCAGCTTGCTAATTTCGGGAGGTTCGGATACGCAGTATTTT.

This clone was counted a single time. The chain joins TRBV6-1 to TRBJ1-5; D possibly corresponds to TRBD1 (6 bases). CDR3 size: 15 residues. Germline V gene sequence: CDR1 MNHNS, CDR2 SASEGT. Between the trimmed V and J ends, which lost 3 bases and 7 bases, there was a span of 16 bases. This chain's CDR3 is CASSELGQNQQPQHF. In nucleotides, the CDR3 is TGTGCCAGCAGTGAGCTCGGACAGAACCAACAGCCCCAGCATTTT.

The CDR3 spells CASTGTGRSYTEAFF. CDR3 nucleotides: TGTGCCAGTACCGGGACAGGGCGATCCTACACTGAAGCTTTCTTT. The chain links TRBV19 to TRBJ1-1; 9 nucleotides match TRBD1. The junction had 9 bases not matched to a gene; V was cut back by 7 bases and J by 3 bases. The CDR3 spans 15 residues. Germline V CDR1 and CDR2: LNHDA, SQIVND (reference sequence).

In this sample, this clone turned up once. The chain links TRBV16 to TRBJ1-2; D is undetermined. The CDR3 length is 13 residues. The V end was cut by 0 bases, the J end by 5 bases, with 7 bases between. Germline V lookup: CDR1 KGHSY, CDR2 FQNENV. The CDR3 reads CASSQSPEYGYTF. CDR3 DNA: TGTGCCAGCAGCCAATCGCCCGAGTATGGCTACACCTTC.

V gene TRBV11-2 combines with J gene TRBJ2-5; D gene uncertain. Germline-derived CDR1 and CDR2 are SGHAT and FQNNGV. The ends were cut back, 1 base at V and 4 bases at J, with 4 bases in the middle. The CDR3 covers 12 residues. The CDR3 sequence: CASSLGRETQYF. In DNA, the CDR3 is TGTGCCAGCAGCTTAGGCCGAGAGACCCAGTACTTC.

This chain joins TRBV7-6 and TRBJ1-2; TRBD1 matches at 7 bases. With 5 bases clipped from V and 3 bases from J, the junction kept 6 bases outside the gene matches. The germline V gene encodes CDR1 SGHVS and CDR2 FNYEAQ. The CDR3 runs 14 residues. CDR3 nucleotides: TGTGCCAGCAGCGTACTAGGGGGCGACTATGGCTACACCTTC. This sequence encodes CASSVLGGDYGYTF.

This chain links TRBV27 with TRBJ2-5; no reliable D call. The V end lost 6 bases, the J end lost 5 bases, and 16 bases lay between the germline ends. This CDR3 has 14 amino acids. The germline V gene encodes CDR1 MNHEY and CDR2 SMNVEV (reference sequence). In DNA, the CDR3 is TGTGCCAGCAGCCCAATGGGATCTACCGAGACCCAGTACTTC. Its translation: CASSPMGSTETQYF.

The chain couples TRBV29-1 to TRBJ2-5, with D possibly TRBD2 on 6 matching bases. This CDR3 contains 16 residues. Germline CDR1 SQVTM, CDR2 ANQGSEA. The V end lost 4 bases, the J end lost 2 bases, and 20 bases lay between the germline ends. The DNA of the CDR3 is TGCAGCGTTGGGCCAGGGAGTTGGGGGGTACAAGAGACCCAGTACTTC. Protein: CSVGPGSWGVQETQYF.

J is TRBJ2-7 and V is TRBV18; 15 positions agree with TRBD2. The trim removed 4 bases at V and 7 bases at J, leaving 8 bases unmatched. The CDR3 is 16 amino acids. CDR1 and CDR2 (germline): KGHSH, LQKENI. CDR3 sequence: CASSRRSGLAGGEQYF. As DNA, the CDR3 is TGTGCCAGCTCACGGCGATCCGGACTAGCGGGGGGGGAGCAGTACTTC.

V is TRBV7-8 and J is TRBJ2-7; D ambiguous. CDR1 and CDR2 (germline): SGHVS, FQNEAQ. The CDR3 totals 13 residues. Trimming took off 2 bases at V and 2 bases at J, with 7 bases between the two ends. CDR3 in DNA: TGTGCCAGCAGCTTATATGGAACCTACGAGCAGTACTTC. This translates into CASSLYGTYEQYF.

The rearrangement uses TRBV19 and TRBJ1-2, with D perhaps matching TRBD1 (6 bases). Germline CDR1 reads LNHDA; CDR2 reads SQIVND (reference sequence). The V end lost 9 bases, the J end lost 8 bases, and 37 bases lay between the germline ends. The CDR3 contains 19 residues. The DNA for the CDR3 is TGTGCCAGCAGATGTGTTGTCATAAGAGGGGTTCGGTACAGGGACGGCTACACCTTC. Translated, it gives CASRCVVIRGVRYRDGYTF.

The J gene is TRBJ2-3, the V gene TRBV7-8, with 8 bases matching TRBD2. The CDR3 extends over 15 amino acids. The ends lost 5 bases at V and 1 base at J; junction bases unmatched: 5. From germline, CDR1 is SGHVS and CDR2 FQNEAQ. The DNA for the CDR3 is TGTGCCAGCAGCCAGCGGGAGTCGGGCACAGATACGCAGTATTTT. Translated, it gives CASSQRESGTDTQYF.

This sequence joins TRBV19 and TRBJ1-5; 11 bases map to TRBD1. Trimming took 1 base from V and 7 from J; bases not matched to a gene: 6. CDR3 length: 16 amino acids. Germline loops: CDR1 LNHDA, CDR2 SQIVND (reference sequence). The CDR3 spells CASSIVRDRGDQPQHF. CDR3 coding DNA: TGTGCCAGTAGTATAGTTAGGGACAGGGGGGACCAGCCCCAGCATTTT. Together with reference TRBV19 and TRBJ1-5, the CDR3 gives the full variable domain: DGGITQSPKYLFRKEGQNVTLSCEQNLNHDAMYWYRQDPGQGLRLIYYSQIVNDFQKGDIAEGYSVSREKKESFPLTVTSAQKNPTAFYLCASSIVRDRGDQPQHFGDGTRLSIL.

The chain's CDR3 is CASSLLAGGEKLFF. CDR3 coding DNA: TGTGCCAGCAGCTTATTGGCGGGGGGAGAAAAACTGTTTTTT. V and J are TRBV7-2 and TRBJ1-4; D may be TRBD1 (5 bases). Per germline, CDR1 SGHTA and CDR2 FQGNSA. The CDR3 loop spans 14 amino acids. V gave up 2 bases and J gave up 8 bases, with 12 bases separating them.

This clone was counted a few times. The CDR3 loop is CASSSDAKNIQYF. The CDR3 nucleotides are TGTGCCAGCAGCTCCGACGCCAAAAACATTCAGTACTTC. The gene calls are TRBV27 and TRBJ2-4; D uncertain. The CDR3 loop spans 13 amino acids. V gave up 6 bases and J gave up 1 base, with 7 bases separating them. Germline V lookup: CDR1 MNHEY, CDR2 SMNVEV (reference sequence).

This clone has more than one count but fewer than ten. The rearrangement uses TRBV9 and TRBJ2-7; TRBD2 matches 7 bases. Per the germline V gene, CDR1 is SGDLS and CDR2 is YYNGEE. This CDR3 is built from 14 residues. V was clipped by 4 bases and J by 4 bases; unmatched bases: 8. CDR3 nucleotides: TGTGCCAGCAGCCCCTACGGGACTACTTACGAGCAGTACTTC. This encodes CASSPYGTTYEQYF.

V gene TRBV2 combines with J gene TRBJ2-2, with TRBD2 matching over 11 bases. Germline V gene sequence: CDR1 SNHLY, CDR2 FYNNEI. The length of the CDR3 is 17 residues. J was trimmed by 5 bases and V by 2 bases; bases with no gene match: 7. The CDR3 spells CASSELAGGGRTGELFF. The CDR3 bases are TGTGCCAGCAGTGAACTAGCGGGGGGCGGTCGGACCGGGGAGCTGTTTTTT.

The V and J genes are TRBV4-1 and TRBJ2-7; TRBD2 matches at 7 bases. V gave up 4 bases and J gave up 0 bases; unmatched junction bases: 9. The germline V gene encodes CDR1 MGHRA and CDR2 YSYEKL. The CDR3 runs to 16 residues. CDR3 amino acids: CASSLMPSGSSYEQYF. The CDR3 DNA reads TGCGCCAGCAGCCTTATGCCTAGCGGATCCTCCTACGAGCAGTACTTC.

The chain is built from TRBV7-9 and TRBJ2-3; no clear D. The germline CDR1 and CDR2 sequences are SEHNR and FQNEAQ (reference sequence). The CDR3 length is 17 residues. The V end lost 1 base, the J end lost 2 bases, and 16 bases lay between the germline ends. CDR3 amino acids: CASSLGHSWVNTDTQYF. CDR3 sequence (DNA): TGTGCCAGCAGCTTAGGGCACAGCTGGGTCAACACAGATACGCAGTATTTT.

The V and J genes are TRBV7-8 and TRBJ1-2; 7 bases are a match to TRBD1. V shed 1 base and J 5 bases; nucleotides not matched to a gene: 7. CDR1 and CDR2 from the germline V gene are SGHVS and FQNEAQ. The length of the CDR3 is 15 residues. In nucleotides, the CDR3 is TGTGCCAGCAGCTTAGTAACAGGGGATCGATATGGCTACACCTTC. It is translated as CASSLVTGDRYGYTF.

V and J are TRBV10-1 and TRBJ2-3, with a tentative D call TRBD2 (5 bases). V was shortened by 10 bases and J by 2 bases, with 10 bases between the two germline ends. The CDR3 loop spans 12 amino acids. Germline CDR1 WNHNN, CDR2 SYGVQD (reference sequence). The CDR3 nucleotides are TGCGCCACTAGCCGGGACACAGATACGCAGTATTTT. Encoded protein: CATSRDTDTQYF.

The chain joins TRBV15 to TRBJ2-3; 7 positions match TRBD2. V dropped 0 bases and J dropped 3; count of bases not matched to a gene: 6. CDR3 length: 16 amino acids. Germline V gives CDR1 LNHNV, CDR2 YYDKDF (reference sequence). The CDR3: CATSREAGDGTDTQYF. The CDR3 nucleotides are TGTGCCACCAGCAGAGAGGCGGGGGACGGGACAGATACGCAGTATTTT.

The chain employs TRBV19 and TRBJ2-1; possible D gene TRBD2, 6 bases. V lost 6 bases to trimming and J lost 0 bases, with 12 bases between them. Germline V gene sequence: CDR1 LNHDA, CDR2 SQIVND (reference sequence). This CDR3 contains 15 residues. CDR3 coding DNA: TGTGCCAGTAGCCCAGGAGGGAGCTCCTACAATGAGCAGTTCTTC. It yields the protein CASSPGGSSYNEQFF.

This chain links TRBV30 with TRBJ2-7, with TRBD2 matching 7 bases. Trimming removed 3 bases from V and 0 bases from J; junction bases left unmatched: 5. Germline V gene sequence: CDR1 GTSNPN, CDR2 SVGIG (reference sequence). This CDR3 is 14 amino acids long. The CDR3 DNA sequence: TGTGCCTGGAGCCATGGGGGGGGCTCCTACGAGCAGTACTTC. It yields the protein CAWSHGGGSYEQYF.